This T cell receptor (beta chain) comes out of a study of cytotoxic CD8 clonotypes in ibrutinib-treated CLL. Study-wide context: Following a median roughly 12 months of treatment, with a range of 6 to 36, response samples were taken.

This clone was counted only a few times. TCRdb's copy holds only in-frame clones and misses some; the assay was immunoSEQ multiplex PCR. In the table there are just over 200,000 clones, 75% to 85% of which are singletons. The CDR3 is made up of 15 amino acids. Trimming cost V 4 bases and J 5 bases, with 15 bases left between them. The germline CDR1 and CDR2 sequences are SGHNT and YENEEA. The genes are TRBV11-3 and TRBJ2-1; perhaps TRBD2 as D (6 bases). This TCR was recovered from a human donor with chronic lymphocytic leukemia. Specimen: PBMCs, collected after 12 months of ibrutinib treatment. CDR3 nucleotide sequence: TGTGCCAGCAGCTCCGTGGGGGGTAGTAACAATGAGCAGTTCTTC. Its translation is CASSSVGGSNNEQFF.